The 8 T cell receptor beta chains in this list originate from one sample, sequenced in a study of lymphopenia after photon versus proton radiotherapy (dated by TCRdb to the late 2010s). Library generation was performed with the immunoSEQ multiplex PCR assay. What TCRdb holds here is the immuneACCESS table cut down to in-frame rearrangements. Part of the clones is not present; checked against another copy, under half of the missing clones reflect an unresolved V gene, and the others are unexplained. In this sample the table shows roughly 18,000 clones, around 90% of which occur a single time. Of the sample, around 1.5% is held by the ten largest clones. Specimen: peripheral blood, collected from a patient treated with photon-based radiotherapy. The origin of the receptors is a woman in her 40s with cholangiocarcinoma.

The J gene is TRBJ1-2, the V gene TRBV30; 7 nucleotides match TRBD1. The germline V gene encodes CDR1 GTSNPN and CDR2 SVGIG (reference sequence). This CDR3 spans 14 amino acids. J lost 4 bases, V lost 1 base, and 6 bases had no gene match. The CDR3 nucleotides read TGTGCCTGGAGTGGGACCCGGGACAGCTATGGCTACACCTTC. Translated: CAWSGTRDSYGYTF. Complete variable domain (other parts from reference TRBV30 and TRBJ1-2): SQTIHQWPATLVQPVGSPLSLECTVEGTSNPNLYWYRQAAGRGLQLLFYSVGIGQISSEVPQNLSASRPQDRQFILSSKKLLLSDSGFYLCAWSGTRDSYGYTFGSGTRLTVV.

The CDR3 spells CASSPQDTFLFSDTQYF. CDR3 DNA sequence: TGCGCCAGCAGCCCCCAAGACACCTTCCTTTTTTCAGATACGCAGTATTTT. The gene calls are TRBV10-2 and TRBJ2-3; D gene unclear. CDR3 size: 17 residues. Trimming removed 6 bases at V and 4 bases at J, with 23 bases between. In germline, CDR1 is WSHSY, CDR2 SAAADI.

Only one count was recorded for this clone. At one end the junction does not follow the germline gene, possibly because of a read error. The V call is TRBV7-7, the J call TRBJ1-6; 7 positions match TRBD1. This CDR3 region has 14 residues. Germline V lookup: CDR1 SSHAT, CDR2 FNYEAQ (reference sequence). The CDR3 sequence is CASRGGRNNSPLHF. CDR3 sequence (DNA): TGTGCTAGCAGGGGGGGACGGAATAATTCACCCCTCCACTTT. The whole variable domain, filled in from reference TRBV7-7 and TRBJ1-6, reads GAGVSQSPRYKVTKRGQDVTLRCDPISSHATLYWYQQALGQGPEFLTYFNYEAQPDKSGLPSDRFSAERPEGSISTLTIQRTEQRDSAMYRCASRGGRNNSPLHFGNGTRLTVT.

This clone was observed a handful of times. The rearrangement joins TRBV30 to TRBJ1-3; no definite D call. Trimming left V 1 base short and J 3 bases short, with 10 bases between. The CDR3 sequence is 14 residues long. Germline loops: CDR1 GTSNPN, CDR2 SVGIG (reference sequence). This CDR3 is CAWSEVRVGNTIYF. The CDR3 DNA reads TGTGCCTGGAGTGAGGTCCGGGTTGGAAACACCATATATTTT.

The J gene is TRBJ1-5, the V gene TRBV15; D is possibly TRBD1 (5 bases). Germline CDR1 LNHNV, CDR2 YYDKDF (reference sequence). CDR3 length: 16 residues. The ends were cut back, 0 bases at V and 6 bases at J, with 15 bases in the middle. The CDR3 DNA sequence: TGTGCCACCAGCAGAGATCCCGGGGGACTGAGTCAGCCCCAGCATTTT. This codes for CATSRDPGGLSQPQHF. The variable domain in full, with the rest retrieved from reference TRBV15 and TRBJ1-5, is DAMVIQNPRYQVTQFGKPVTLSCSQTLNHNVMYWYQQKSSQAPKLLFHYYDKDFNNEADTPDNFQSRRPNTSFCFLDIRSPGLGDTAMYLCATSRDPGGLSQPQHFGDGTRLSIL.

The rearrangement uses TRBV2 and TRBJ2-7, with a tentative D call TRBD1 (5 bases). The V gene's germline CDR1 is SNHLY and CDR2 FYNNEI. Trimming removed 5 bases from V and 4 bases from J, with 9 bases in between. The CDR3 runs 12 residues. CDR3 sequence: CASSISGYEQYF. The CDR3 nucleotides read TGTGCCAGCAGTATCTCAGGGTACGAGCAGTACTTC.

The V call is TRBV11-3, the J call TRBJ2-1; D is unclear. Germline lookup yields CDR1 SGHNT and CDR2 YENEEA. CDR3 length: 14 residues. The germline V and J ends were trimmed by 7 bases and 9 bases, with 19 bases remaining between them. For the CDR3, the DNA is TGTGCCAGCACCTCACTTGGAGATCTTTTTGAGCAGTTCTTC. It translates to CASTSLGDLFEQFF.

The V call is TRBV5-1, the J call TRBJ2-2; unclear D gene. The CDR3 consists of 16 residues. V was cut by 5 bases and J by 2 bases, with 16 bases left in between. CDR1 and CDR2 from the germline V gene are SGHRS and YFSETQ. The CDR3 DNA is TGCGCCAGCAGTTCTAATCACGGCGGAAACACCGGGGAGCTGTTTTTT. Protein sequence: CASSSNHGGNTGELFF.